These 21 T cell receptor beta chains came from one sample sequenced in a study of cytomegalovirus exposure and HLA in healthy donors. PCR amplification relied on 60 Vbeta primers (plus 13 Jbeta primers). TCRdb keeps only in-frame clones here, not all; method: immunoSEQ multiplex PCR. The sample shows around 190,000 clones, around 88% of them seen only once. The sequencing sample was made of PBMCs. Every receptor here comes from a man aged 40-50 years in good health and CMV-seropositive.

The V and J genes are TRBV5-1 and TRBJ2-5; possible D gene TRBD1, 5 bases. The closer fit of TRBJ2-7 to the DNA end suggests the J call may be wrong. Germline-derived CDR1 and CDR2 are SGHRS and YFSETQ. This CDR3 is 14 amino acids long. The CDR3 reads CASSYDRDSYEQYF. The CDR3 DNA sequence: TGCGCCAGCAGCTATGACAGAGATTCCTACGAGCAGTACTTC.

The rearrangement joins TRBV5-6 to TRBJ2-1; D gene unclear. The CDR3 loop spans 13 amino acids. Germline lookup yields CDR1 SGHDT and CDR2 YYEEEE. Trimming removed 5 bases at V and 2 bases at J, with 8 bases between. In nucleotides, the CDR3 is TGTGCCAGCAGTGGGCCAGCCTACAATGAGCAGTTCTTC. As protein: CASSGPAYNEQFF.

The chain employs TRBV5-1 and TRBJ2-1; TRBD1 might be the D (6 bases). V was clipped by 4 bases and J by 12 bases, with 29 bases between them. The length of the CDR3 is 17 residues. The germline V gene encodes CDR1 SGHRS and CDR2 YFSETQ. CDR3 coding DNA: TGCGCCAGCAGCACTAAAACCGGGCTAGCCGCCTTAGGGGGGCAGTTCTTC. Translation: CASSTKTGLAALGGQFF.

V is TRBV15 and J is TRBJ1-2; D is possibly TRBD1 (6 bases). The CDR3 consists of 14 residues. The V end lost 5 bases, the J end lost 4 bases, and 14 bases lay between the germline ends. CDR1 is LNHNV, CDR2 YYDKDF, per germline (reference sequence). The CDR3 region is CATSQTGSGYGYTF. The CDR3, as DNA: TGTGCCACCAGCCAAACAGGGTCGGGCTATGGCTACACCTTC.

This clone was seen a handful of times. DNA of the CDR3: TGTGCCAGCTCACCCGCGGGCCAAGCTGGAAACACCATATATTTT. Amino acid sequence: CASSPAGQAGNTIYF. V usage is TRBV18 and J usage is TRBJ1-3; D is ambiguous. CDR1 is KGHSH, CDR2 LQKENI, per germline. Trimming shortened V by 3 bases and J by 2 bases, and 11 bases separated the two germline ends. CDR3 length equals 15 residues. The variable domain in full, with the rest retrieved from reference TRBV18 and TRBJ1-3, is NAGVMQNPRHLVRRRGQEARLRCSPMKGHSHVYWYRQLPEEGLKFMVYLQKENIIDESGMPKERFSAEFPKEGPSILRIQQVVRGDSAAYFCASSPAGQAGNTIYFGEGSWLTVV.

The chain has TRBV25-1 and TRBJ1-2; no reliable D call. Looked up from germline, CDR1 is MGHDK and CDR2 is SYGVNS. Between the trimmed V and J ends, which lost 4 bases and 3 bases, there was a span of 9 bases. The CDR3 has 13 residues. CDR3 DNA sequence: TGTGCCAGCAGTGTAGACATTTACTATGGCTACACCTTC. Its translation is CASSVDIYYGYTF.

The chain joins TRBV2 to TRBJ2-1, with D possibly being TRBD2 (6 bases). Germline CDR1 reads SNHLY; CDR2 reads FYNNEI. With 6 bases removed from V and 6 bases from J, the gap between germline ends came to 15 bases. The CDR3 covers 14 residues. The CDR3 DNA is TGTGCCAGCAGGACCGGGACTCCCCTCAATGAGCAGTTCTTC. Amino acids: CASRTGTPLNEQFF. Filled out from reference TRBV2 and TRBJ2-1, the complete variable domain reads EPEVTQTPSHQVTQMGQEVILRCVPISNHLYFYWYRQILGQKVEFLVSFYNNEISEKSEIFDDQFSVERPDGSNFTLKIRSTKLEDSAMYFCASRTGTPLNEQFFGPGTRLTVL.

The rearrangement uses TRBV16 and TRBJ2-7; possibly TRBD1 for D (6 bases). Germline lookup yields CDR1 KGHSY and CDR2 FQNENV. Trimming stripped 3 bases from V and 2 bases from J, with 11 bases between. The length of the CDR3 is 14 residues. The chain's CDR3 is CASSQMTGAYEQYF. The CDR3 DNA sequence: TGTGCCAGCAGCCAGATGACAGGAGCCTACGAGCAGTACTTC.

This clone was seen a few times. This chain uses TRBV28 with TRBJ1-2, with D tentatively TRBD1 (5 bases). CDR3 size: 18 residues. The V gene lost 5 bases and the J gene lost 1 base, with 23 bases spanning the gap. Germline assignment: CDR1 MDHEN and CDR2 SYDVKM. The chain's CDR3 is CASSTPLPIGHLNYGYTF. CDR3 coding DNA: TGTGCCAGCAGTACACCACTACCTATAGGACATCTTAACTATGGCTACACCTTC.

This chain joins TRBV4-1 and TRBJ2-3; 9 bases agree with TRBD2. CDR1 and CDR2 from the germline V gene are MGHRA and YSYEKL. CDR3 length equals 14 residues. V shed 4 bases and J 7 bases; nucleotides not matched to a gene: 6. The CDR3 DNA follows: TGCGCCAGCAGCCTTAGCGGGAGTCAGAATACGCAGTATTTT. Amino acids: CASSLSGSQNTQYF.

The chain has TRBV21-1 and TRBJ2-7; the table assigns TRBD1, which was not confirmed against the DNA. TRBV21-1 is assigned pseudogene status. This CDR3 is 10 amino acids long. CDR3 in DNA: TGTGCCAGCAGCAAAGAGGACAGAGACTTC. As protein: CASSKEDRDF.

In this sample, this clone turned up a few times. This chain links TRBV5-1 with TRBJ1-3; D is unclear. Germline V gives CDR1 SGHRS, CDR2 YFSETQ. CDR3 size: 14 residues. Deletions cut 0 bases from V and 5 bases from J, with 9 bases between. In nucleotides, the CDR3 is TGCGCCAGCAGCTTGGATAGCGGGCGAAACACCATATATTTT. This gives the protein CASSLDSGRNTIYF.

The V gene is TRBV7-2, the J gene TRBJ2-1; 9 bases map to TRBD1. Looked up from germline, CDR1 is SGHTA and CDR2 is FQGNSA. The CDR3 is made up of 16 amino acids. V dropped 3 bases and J dropped 5; count of bases not matched to a gene: 8. The CDR3 region has the DNA TGTGCCAGCAGCTTGGGGACAGGGACCCCTAACAATGAGCAGTTCTTC. Translating gives CASSLGTGTPNNEQFF.

This clone appeared once. The chain links TRBV7-3 to TRBJ2-7, with 7 bases matching TRBD1. In germline, CDR1 is SGHTA, CDR2 FQGTGA. The junction had 12 bases not matched to a gene; V was cut back by 2 bases and J by 5 bases. The CDR3 consists of 16 residues. CDR3 protein: CASSLQGAGGVNEQYF. For the CDR3, the DNA is TGTGCCAGCAGCTTACAAGGGGCAGGGGGAGTCAACGAGCAGTACTTC.

The chain recombines TRBV19 with TRBJ2-7, with D perhaps TRBD2 (5 bases). Germline V gives CDR1 LNHDA, CDR2 SQIVND (reference sequence). The V and J ends lost 1 base and 4 bases respectively, with 11 bases between them. CDR3 length: 14 residues. The CDR3 is CASSIGGDIYEQYF. The CDR3 DNA reads TGTGCCAGTAGTATAGGGGGAGACATTTACGAGCAGTACTTC.

The V gene is TRBV7-8, the J gene TRBJ2-1, with 9 bases fitting TRBD2. The length of the CDR3 is 16 residues. V was clipped by 1 base and J by 10 bases; unmatched bases: 11. CDR1 is SGHVS, CDR2 FQNEAQ, per germline. CDR3 residues: CASSLGGSGSWWEQFF. Here the CDR3 DNA reads TGTGCCAGCAGCTTAGGTGGTAGCGGGAGTTGGTGGGAGCAGTTCTTC.

The chain joins TRBV6-4 to TRBJ1-1; unclear D gene. CDR1 and CDR2 from the germline V gene are MRHNA and SNTAGT. CDR3 length equals 18 residues. The germline V and J ends were trimmed by 4 bases and 1 base, with 22 bases remaining between them. The CDR3 DNA reads as TGTGCCAGCAGTGTCGAGTTTATCGGGGATCTTCCGAACACTGAAGCTTTCTTT. Its protein product is CASSVEFIGDLPNTEAFF.

The rearrangement uses TRBV11-2 and TRBJ2-7, with 10 nucleotides matching TRBD2. Germline CDR1 reads SGHAT; CDR2 reads FQNNGV. This CDR3 region has 15 residues. V was clipped by 4 bases and J by 1 base; unmatched bases: 4. CDR3 region: CASSSGLAESYEQYF. The CDR3 bases are TGTGCCAGCAGCTCCGGACTAGCGGAGTCCTACGAGCAGTACTTC.

This clone has a handful of counts. This chain links TRBV5-4 with TRBJ1-2; 12 bases match TRBD1. Germline CDR1 is SGHNT and CDR2 is YYREEE (reference sequence). The CDR3 runs to 15 residues. V shed 2 bases and J 7 bases; nucleotides not matched to a gene: 6. The CDR3 DNA reads TGTGCCAGCAGCTTAACCGGGACAGGGGGCTCTGGCTACACCTTC. Translated: CASSLTGTGGSGYTF.

The chain couples TRBV5-1 to TRBJ2-3, with a tentative D call TRBD2 (6 bases). Trimming took off 2 bases at V and 3 bases at J, with 10 bases between the two ends. The CDR3 is 14 amino acids. Germline assignment: CDR1 SGHRS and CDR2 YFSETQ. As DNA, the CDR3 is TGCGCCAGCAGCTTAAGTGGGGGGACAGATACGCAGTATTTT. It is translated as CASSLSGGTDTQYF.

This clone appeared many times. The genes are TRBV28 and TRBJ2-3; 8 nucleotides match TRBD2. The CDR3 length is 16 residues. CDR1 and CDR2 (germline): MDHEN, SYDVKM. Trimming took 0 bases from V and 2 from J; bases not matched to a gene: 4. CDR3 nucleotide sequence: TGTGCCAGCAGTTTATGGACGGGAGGGCCCACAGATACGCAGTATTTT. Translating gives CASSLWTGGPTDTQYF.